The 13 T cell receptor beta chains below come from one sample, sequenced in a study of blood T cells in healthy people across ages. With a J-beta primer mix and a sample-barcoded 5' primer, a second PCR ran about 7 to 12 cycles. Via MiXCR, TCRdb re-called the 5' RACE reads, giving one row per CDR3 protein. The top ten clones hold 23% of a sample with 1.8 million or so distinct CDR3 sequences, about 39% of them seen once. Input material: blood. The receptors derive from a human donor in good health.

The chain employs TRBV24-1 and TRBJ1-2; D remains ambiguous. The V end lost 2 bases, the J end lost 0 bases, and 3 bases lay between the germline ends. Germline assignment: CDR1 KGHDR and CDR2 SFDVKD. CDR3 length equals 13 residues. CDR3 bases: TGTGCCACCAGTGATTCTCCTAACTATGGCTACACCTTC. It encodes CATSDSPNYGYTF.

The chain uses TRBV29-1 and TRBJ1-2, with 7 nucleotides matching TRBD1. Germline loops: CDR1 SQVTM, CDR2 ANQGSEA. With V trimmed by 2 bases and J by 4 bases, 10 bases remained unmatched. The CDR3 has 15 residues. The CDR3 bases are TGCAGCGTTGAATGGGAAGGGGGCGTAGCCTATGGCTACACCTTC. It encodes CSVEWEGGVAYGYTF.

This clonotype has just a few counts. The CDR3 sequence is CASSQDWTGGQQPQHF. DNA for the CDR3: TGCGCCAGCAGCCAAGACTGGACAGGGGGCCAGCAGCCCCAGCATTTT. This chain links TRBV4-3 with TRBJ1-5, with 11 nucleotides matching TRBD1. The CDR3 is made up of 16 amino acids. The germline CDR1 and CDR2 sequences are LGHNA and YSLEER. V lost 0 bases to trimming and J lost 7 bases; unmatched junction nucleotides: 5.

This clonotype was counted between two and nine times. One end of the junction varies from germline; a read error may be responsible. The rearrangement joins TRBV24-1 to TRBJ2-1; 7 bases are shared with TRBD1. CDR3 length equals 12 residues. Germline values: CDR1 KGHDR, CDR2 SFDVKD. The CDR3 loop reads CATSDNTGTEYF. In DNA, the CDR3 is TGTGCCACCAGTGATAACACCGGGACAGAGTACTTC.

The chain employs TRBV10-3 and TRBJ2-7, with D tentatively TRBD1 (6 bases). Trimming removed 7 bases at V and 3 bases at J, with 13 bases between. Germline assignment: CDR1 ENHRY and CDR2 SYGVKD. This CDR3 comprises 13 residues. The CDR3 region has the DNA TGTGCCATCACCAACCAGGACAGCTACGAGCAGTACTTC. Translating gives CAITNQDSYEQYF.

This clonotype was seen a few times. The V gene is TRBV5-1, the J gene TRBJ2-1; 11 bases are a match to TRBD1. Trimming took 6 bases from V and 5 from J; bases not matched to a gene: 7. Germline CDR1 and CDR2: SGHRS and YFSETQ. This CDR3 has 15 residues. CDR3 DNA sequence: TGCGCCAGCATGTCCGGGACAGGGGGAAACAATGAGCAGTTCTTC. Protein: CASMSGTGGNNEQFF.

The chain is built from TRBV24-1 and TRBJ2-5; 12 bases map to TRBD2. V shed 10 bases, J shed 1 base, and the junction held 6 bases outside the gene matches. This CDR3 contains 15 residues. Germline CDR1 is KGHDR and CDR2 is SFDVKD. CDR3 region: CATGTSGGIQETQYF. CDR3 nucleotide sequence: TGTGCCACTGGAACTAGCGGGGGGATCCAAGAGACCCAGTACTTC.

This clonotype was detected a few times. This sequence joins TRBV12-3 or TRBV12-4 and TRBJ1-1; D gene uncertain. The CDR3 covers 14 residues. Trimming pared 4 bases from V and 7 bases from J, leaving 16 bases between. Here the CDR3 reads CASSSSLRPDEAFF. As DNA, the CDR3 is TGTGCCAGCAGTTCCTCCCTTCGGCCTGATGAAGCTTTCTTT.

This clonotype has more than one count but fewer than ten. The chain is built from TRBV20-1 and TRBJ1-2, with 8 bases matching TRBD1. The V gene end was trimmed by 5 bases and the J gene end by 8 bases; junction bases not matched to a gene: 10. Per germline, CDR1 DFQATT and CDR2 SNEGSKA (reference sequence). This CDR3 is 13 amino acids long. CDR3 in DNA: TGCAGTGCTCGCAAATACAGGGGGTACGGCTACACCTTC. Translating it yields CSARKYRGYGYTF.

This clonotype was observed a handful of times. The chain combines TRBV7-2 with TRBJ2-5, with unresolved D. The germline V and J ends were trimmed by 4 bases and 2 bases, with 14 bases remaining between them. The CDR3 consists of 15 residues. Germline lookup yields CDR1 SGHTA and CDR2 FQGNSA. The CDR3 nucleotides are TGTGCCAGCAGCTGGGTTGCTAGGTCTCAAGAGACCCAGTACTTC. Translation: CASSWVARSQETQYF.

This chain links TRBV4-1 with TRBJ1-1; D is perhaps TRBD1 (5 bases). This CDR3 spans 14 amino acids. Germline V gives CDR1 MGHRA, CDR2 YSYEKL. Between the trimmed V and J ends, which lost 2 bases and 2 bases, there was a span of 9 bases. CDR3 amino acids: CASSQLTANTEAFF. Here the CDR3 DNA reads TGCGCCAGCAGCCAACTGACAGCTAACACTGAAGCTTTCTTT.

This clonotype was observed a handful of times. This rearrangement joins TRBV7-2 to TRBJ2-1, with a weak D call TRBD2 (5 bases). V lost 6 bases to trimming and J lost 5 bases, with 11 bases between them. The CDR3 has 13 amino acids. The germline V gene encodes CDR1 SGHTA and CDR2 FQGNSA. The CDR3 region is CASSSGVNNEQFF. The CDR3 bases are TGTGCCAGCAGTTCCGGGGTAAACAATGAGCAGTTCTTC.

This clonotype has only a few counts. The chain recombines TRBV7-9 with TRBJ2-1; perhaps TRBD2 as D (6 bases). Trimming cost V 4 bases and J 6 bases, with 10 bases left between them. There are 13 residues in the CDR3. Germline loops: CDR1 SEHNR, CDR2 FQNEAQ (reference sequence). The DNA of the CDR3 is TGTGCCAGCAGCTCATTTAGCGGCAATGAGCAGTTCTTC. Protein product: CASSSFSGNEQFF.